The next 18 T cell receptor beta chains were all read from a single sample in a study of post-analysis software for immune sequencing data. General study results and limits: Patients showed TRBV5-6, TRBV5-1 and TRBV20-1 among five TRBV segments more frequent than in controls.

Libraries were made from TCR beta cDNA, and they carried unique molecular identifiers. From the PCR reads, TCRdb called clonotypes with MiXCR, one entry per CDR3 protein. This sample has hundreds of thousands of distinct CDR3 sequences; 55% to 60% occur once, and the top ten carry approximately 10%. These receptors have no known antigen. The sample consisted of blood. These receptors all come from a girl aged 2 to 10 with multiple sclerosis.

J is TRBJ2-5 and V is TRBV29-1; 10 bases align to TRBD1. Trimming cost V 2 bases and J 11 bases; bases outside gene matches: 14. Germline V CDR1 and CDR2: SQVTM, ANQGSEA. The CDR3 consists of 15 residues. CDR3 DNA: TGCAGCGTTGAACTTTCCGGGACAGGGGATTCTGAGCAGTACTTC. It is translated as CSVELSGTGDSEQYF.

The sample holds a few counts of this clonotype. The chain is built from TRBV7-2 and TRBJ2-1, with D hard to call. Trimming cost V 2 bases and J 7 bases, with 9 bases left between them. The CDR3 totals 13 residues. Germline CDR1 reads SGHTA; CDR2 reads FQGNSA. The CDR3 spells CASSLLRLNEQFF. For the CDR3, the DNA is TGTGCCAGCAGCTTACTCAGGCTTAATGAGCAGTTCTTC.

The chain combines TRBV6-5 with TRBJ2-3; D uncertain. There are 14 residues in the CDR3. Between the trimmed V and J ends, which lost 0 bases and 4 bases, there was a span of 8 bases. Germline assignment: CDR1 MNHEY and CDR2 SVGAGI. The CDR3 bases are TGTGCCAGCAGTTACTCCGGCCCCCCAGATACGCAGTATTTT. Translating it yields CASSYSGPPDTQYF.

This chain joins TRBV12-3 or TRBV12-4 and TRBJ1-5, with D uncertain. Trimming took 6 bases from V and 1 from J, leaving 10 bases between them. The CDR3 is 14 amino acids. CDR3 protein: CASSAATSNQPQHF. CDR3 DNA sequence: TGTGCCAGCAGCGCGGCTACCAGCAATCAGCCCCAGCATTTT.

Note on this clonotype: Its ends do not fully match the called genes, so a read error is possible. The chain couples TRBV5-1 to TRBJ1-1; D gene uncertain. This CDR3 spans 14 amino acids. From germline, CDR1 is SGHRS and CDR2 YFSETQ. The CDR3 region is CASSLVPTNTKAFF. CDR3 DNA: TGCGCCAGCAGCTTGGTCCCGACTAACACTAAAGCTTTCTTT. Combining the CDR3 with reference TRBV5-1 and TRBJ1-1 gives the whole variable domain KAGVTQTPRYLIKTRGQQVTLSCSPISGHRSVSWYQQTPGQGLQFLFEYFSETQRNKGNFPGRFSGRQFSNSRSEMNVSTLELGDSALYLCASSLVPTNTKAFFGQGTRLTVV.

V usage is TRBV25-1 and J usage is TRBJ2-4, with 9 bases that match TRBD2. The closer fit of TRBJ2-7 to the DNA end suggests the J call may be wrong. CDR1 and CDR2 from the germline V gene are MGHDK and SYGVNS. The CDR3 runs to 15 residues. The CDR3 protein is CASSNTPSGTYEQYF. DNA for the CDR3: TGTGCCAGCAGTAATACGCCTAGCGGGACCTACGAGCAGTACTTC.

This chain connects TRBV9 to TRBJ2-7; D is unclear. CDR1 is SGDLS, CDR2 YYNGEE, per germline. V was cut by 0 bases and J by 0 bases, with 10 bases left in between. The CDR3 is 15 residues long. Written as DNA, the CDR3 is TGTGCCAGCAGCGTAGGGGAAGGCCGCTCCTACGAGCAGTACTTC. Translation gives CASSVGEGRSYEQYF. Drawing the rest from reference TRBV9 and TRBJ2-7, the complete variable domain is DSGVTQTPKHLITATGQRVTLRCSPRSGDLSVYWYQQSLDQGLQFLIQYYNGEERAKGNILERFSAQQFPDLHSELNLSSLELGDSALYFCASSVGEGRSYEQYFGPGTRLTVT.

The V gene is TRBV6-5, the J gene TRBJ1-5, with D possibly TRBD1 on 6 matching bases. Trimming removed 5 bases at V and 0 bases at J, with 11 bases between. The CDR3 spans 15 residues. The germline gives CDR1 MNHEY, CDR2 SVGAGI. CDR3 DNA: TGTGCCAGCAGTCGGACAGTTTATAGCAATCAGCCCCAGCATTTT. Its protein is CASSRTVYSNQPQHF.

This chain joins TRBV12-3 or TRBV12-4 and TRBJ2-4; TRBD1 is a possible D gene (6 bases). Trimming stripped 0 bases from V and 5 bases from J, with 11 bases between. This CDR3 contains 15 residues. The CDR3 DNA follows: TGTGCCAGCAGTTTAGCGGGACATGGGGAAAACATTCAGTACTTC. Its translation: CASSLAGHGENIQYF.

The DNA of the CDR3 is TGTGCCAGCAGCTTACCGGGACAGGGCGAAGAGACCCAGTACTTC. Amino acids: CASSLPGQGEETQYF. This chain connects TRBV11-2 to TRBJ2-5; TRBD1 aligns across 9 bases. The germline gives CDR1 SGHAT, CDR2 FQNNGV. J was trimmed by 3 bases and V by 2 bases; bases with no gene match: 4. There are 15 residues in the CDR3.

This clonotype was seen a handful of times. CDR3 nucleotides: TGCAGCGTTGCCCCCTCGGCCTACGAGCAGTACTTC. The encoded protein is CSVAPSAYEQYF. The V gene is TRBV29-1, the J gene TRBJ2-7; no clear D. CDR1 SQVTM and CDR2 ANQGSEA come from the germline V gene. CDR3 length: 12 residues. The ends were cut back, 4 bases at V and 2 bases at J, with 9 bases in the middle.

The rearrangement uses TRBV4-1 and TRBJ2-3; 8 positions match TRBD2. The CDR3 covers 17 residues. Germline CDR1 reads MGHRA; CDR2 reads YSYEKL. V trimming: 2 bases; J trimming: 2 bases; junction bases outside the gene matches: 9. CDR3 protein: CASSQPFSGAYTDTQYF. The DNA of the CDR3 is TGCGCCAGCAGCCAACCCTTTAGCGGGGCGTACACAGATACGCAGTATTTT.

The CDR3 here is CASSLSRVHTQYF. The CDR3 DNA follows: TGTGCCAGCAGCCTCAGCAGGGTTCATACGCAGTATTTT. J is TRBJ2-3 and V is TRBV13, with TRBD1 as a possible D gene (5 bases). Per germline, CDR1 PRHDT and CDR2 FYEKMQ (reference sequence). V gave up 5 bases and J gave up 7 bases, with 13 bases separating them. CDR3 length equals 13 residues.

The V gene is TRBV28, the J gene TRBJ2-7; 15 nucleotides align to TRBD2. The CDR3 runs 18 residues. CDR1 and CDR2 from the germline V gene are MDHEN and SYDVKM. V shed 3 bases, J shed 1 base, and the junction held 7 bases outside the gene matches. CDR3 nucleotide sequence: TGTGCCAGCAGTTTCTGGACTAGCGGGAGGGCCCGGTCCTACGAGCAGTACTTC. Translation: CASSFWTSGRARSYEQYF.

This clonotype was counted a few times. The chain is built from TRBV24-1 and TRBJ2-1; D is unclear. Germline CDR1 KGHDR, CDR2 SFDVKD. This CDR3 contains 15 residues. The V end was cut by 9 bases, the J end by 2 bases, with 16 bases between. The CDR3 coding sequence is TGTGCCACCGGGCCGAGCAAGGGTGCCTACAATGAGCAGTTCTTC. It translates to CATGPSKGAYNEQFF.

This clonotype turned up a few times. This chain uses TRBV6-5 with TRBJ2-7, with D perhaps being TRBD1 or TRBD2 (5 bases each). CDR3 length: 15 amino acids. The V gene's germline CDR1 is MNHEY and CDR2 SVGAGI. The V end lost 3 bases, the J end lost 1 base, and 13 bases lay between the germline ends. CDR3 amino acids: CASSYRGVGSYEQYF. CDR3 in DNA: TGTGCCAGCAGTTATCGGGGCGTTGGATCCTACGAGCAGTACTTC.

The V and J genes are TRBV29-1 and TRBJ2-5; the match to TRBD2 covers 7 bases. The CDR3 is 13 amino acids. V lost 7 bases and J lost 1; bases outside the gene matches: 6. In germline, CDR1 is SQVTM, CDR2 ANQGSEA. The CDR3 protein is CSGGEGPQETQYF. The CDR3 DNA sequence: TGCAGCGGGGGGGAGGGGCCCCAAGAGACCCAGTACTTC.

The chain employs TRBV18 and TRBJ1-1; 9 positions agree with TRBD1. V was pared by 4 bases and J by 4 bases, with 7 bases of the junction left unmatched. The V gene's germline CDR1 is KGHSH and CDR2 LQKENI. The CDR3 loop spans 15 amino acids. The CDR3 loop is CASSHRDREGTEAFF. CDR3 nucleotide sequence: TGTGCCAGCTCACATAGGGACAGGGAGGGCACTGAAGCTTTCTTT.